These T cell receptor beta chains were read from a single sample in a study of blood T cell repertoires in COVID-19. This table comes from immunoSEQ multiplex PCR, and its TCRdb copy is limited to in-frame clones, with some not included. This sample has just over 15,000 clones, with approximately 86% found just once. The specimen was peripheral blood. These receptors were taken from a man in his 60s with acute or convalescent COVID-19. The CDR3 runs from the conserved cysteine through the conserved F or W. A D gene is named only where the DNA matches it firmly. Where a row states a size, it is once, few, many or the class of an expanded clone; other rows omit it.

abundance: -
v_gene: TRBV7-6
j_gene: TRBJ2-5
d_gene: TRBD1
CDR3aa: CASSLGRTGRGETQYF
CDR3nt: TGTGCCAGCAGCTTAGGACGGACAGGGCGCGGGGAGACCCAGTACTTC

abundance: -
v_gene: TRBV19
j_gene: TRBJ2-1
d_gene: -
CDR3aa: CASSTSGVYEQFF
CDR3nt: TGTGCCAGTAGTACGTCCGGGGTCTATGAGCAGTTCTTC

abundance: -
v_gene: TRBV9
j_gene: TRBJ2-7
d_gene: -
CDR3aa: CASSPGGSYEQYF
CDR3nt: TGTGCCAGCAGCCCCGGGGGCTCCTACGAGCAGTACTTC

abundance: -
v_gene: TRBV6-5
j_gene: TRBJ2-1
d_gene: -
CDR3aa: CASSYSRGEQFF
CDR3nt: TGTGCCAGCAGTTACTCAAGGGGAGAGCAGTTCTTC

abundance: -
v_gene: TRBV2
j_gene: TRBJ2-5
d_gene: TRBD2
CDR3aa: CASSEFSGGQETQYF
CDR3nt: TGTGCCAGCAGTGAGTTTAGCGGGGGACAAGAGACCCAGTACTTC

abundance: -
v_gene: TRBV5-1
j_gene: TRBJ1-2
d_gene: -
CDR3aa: CASSLDRGINGYTF
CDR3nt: TGCGCCAGCAGCTTGGATCGCGGGATTAATGGCTACACCTTC

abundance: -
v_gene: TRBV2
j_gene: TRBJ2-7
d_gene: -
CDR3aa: CASLIGGSYEQYF
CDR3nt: TGTGCCTCCTTAATCGGGGGTTCCTACGAGCAGTACTTC

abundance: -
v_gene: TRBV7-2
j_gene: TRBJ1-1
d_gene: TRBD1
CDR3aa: CASSLAPGGTQTEAFF
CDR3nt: TGTGCCAGCAGCTTAGCGCCAGGGGGTACACAGACTGAAGCTTTCTTT

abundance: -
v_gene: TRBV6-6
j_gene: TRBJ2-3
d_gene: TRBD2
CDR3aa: CASSYPGGDTQYF
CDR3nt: TGTGCCAGCAGTTACCCGGGAGGAGATACGCAGTATTTT

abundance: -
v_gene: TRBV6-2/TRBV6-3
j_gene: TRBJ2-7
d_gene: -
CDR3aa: CASSYPLGDEQYF
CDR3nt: TGTGCCAGCAGTTACCCCCTGGGCGACGAGCAGTACTTC

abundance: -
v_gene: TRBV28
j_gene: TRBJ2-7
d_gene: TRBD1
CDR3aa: CASSPSGQGYEQYF
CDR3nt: TGTGCCAGCAGTCCGTCGGGACAGGGGTACGAGCAGTACTTC

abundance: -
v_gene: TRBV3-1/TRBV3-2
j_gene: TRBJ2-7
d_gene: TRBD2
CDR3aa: CASSPVLAGAYEQYF
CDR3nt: TGTGCCAGCAGCCCGGTGTTGGCGGGAGCCTACGAGCAGTACTTC

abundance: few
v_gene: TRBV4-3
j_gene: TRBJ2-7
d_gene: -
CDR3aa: CASSQRGGRGSSEQYF
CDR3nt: TGCGCCAGCAGCCAAAGAGGGGGACGGGGTTCTAGCGAGCAGTACTTC

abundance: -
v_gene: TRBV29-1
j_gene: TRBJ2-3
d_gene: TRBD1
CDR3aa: CSVRTGGVVDTQYF
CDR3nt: TGCAGCGTCCGGACAGGGGGGGTAGTAGATACGCAGTATTTT